This T cell receptor beta chain was profiled in a study of molecular identifiers for immune sequencing clone quantification. After removal of 3 bases from V and 6 bases from J, the junction contained 9 bases not matched to a gene. Germline V lookup: CDR1 LNHDA, CDR2 SQIVND (reference sequence). The CDR3 runs to 16 residues. In this sample, this clonotype turned up a few times. Via MiXCR, TCRdb re-called the PCR reads, giving one row per CDR3 protein. The data contain fewer than 350,000 distinct CDR3 sequences, 24% of them singletons. V gene TRBV19 combines with J gene TRBJ2-1, with 9 bases identical to TRBD2. Material: naive CD8+ T cells from blood, with Jurkat cell RNA spiked in. Subset indicated: FACS-sorted CD8+CD4-CCR7+CD45RA+ naive T cells. The clonotype was recovered from a human donor in good health. Some libraries in this study had Jurkat cell RNA spiked in. The CDR3 is CASSIIGTSNGNEQFF. The CDR3 coding sequence is TGTGCCAGTAGTATTATCGGGACTAGCAACGGCAATGAGCAGTTCTTC.